The clone carrying this T cell receptor beta chain has ten or more counts. TCRdb re-called the 5' RACE reads with MiXCR, one entry per CDR3 protein. In the table there are approximately 100,000 distinct CDR3 sequences, roughly 3.5% of which are singletons. The entry originates in a study of neurological immune-mediated disorders. V lost 3 bases, J lost 7 bases, and 4 bases stayed unmatched. CDR1 is LGHDT, CDR2 YNNKEL, per germline (reference sequence). This CDR3 has 14 residues. V usage is TRBV3-1 and J usage is TRBJ2-1; TRBD2 agrees at 9 bases. The receptor was isolated from a woman between 50 and 59 years old with multiple sclerosis. Sequenced input: PBMCs. DNA of the CDR3: TGTGCCAGCAGCCACACTAGCGGGTGGAATGAGCAGTTCTTC. It specifies CASSHTSGWNEQFF.